This TCR beta chain was sequenced during a study of blood T cell repertoires in COVID-19. As processed by the authors: Cell counts per sample came from amplifying reference gene primers. Clones were sequenced by immunoSEQ multiplex PCR, and TCRdb holds only the in-frame ones, with some missing. V and J calls and clone size are copied from that table; D and trimming were computed from the DNA. This sample has approximately 140,000 clones, with 75% to 90% found just once. A Seattle source enrolled patients during active infection and followed them longitudinally. This TCR came from a woman aged 60-75 years with COVID-19, enrolled during active disease. The sequenced sample was peripheral blood.

The CDR3 nucleotides are TGCAGCGTTGAATTGACAGGGGATACTGAAGCTTTCTTT. Encoded protein: CSVELTGDTEAFF. The chain combines TRBV29-1 with TRBJ1-1; 8 bases fit TRBD1. The germline V gene encodes CDR1 SQVTM and CDR2 ANQGSEA. The CDR3 has 13 amino acids. Germline trimming cut 2 bases from V and 5 bases from J; bases unmatched to any gene: 4.